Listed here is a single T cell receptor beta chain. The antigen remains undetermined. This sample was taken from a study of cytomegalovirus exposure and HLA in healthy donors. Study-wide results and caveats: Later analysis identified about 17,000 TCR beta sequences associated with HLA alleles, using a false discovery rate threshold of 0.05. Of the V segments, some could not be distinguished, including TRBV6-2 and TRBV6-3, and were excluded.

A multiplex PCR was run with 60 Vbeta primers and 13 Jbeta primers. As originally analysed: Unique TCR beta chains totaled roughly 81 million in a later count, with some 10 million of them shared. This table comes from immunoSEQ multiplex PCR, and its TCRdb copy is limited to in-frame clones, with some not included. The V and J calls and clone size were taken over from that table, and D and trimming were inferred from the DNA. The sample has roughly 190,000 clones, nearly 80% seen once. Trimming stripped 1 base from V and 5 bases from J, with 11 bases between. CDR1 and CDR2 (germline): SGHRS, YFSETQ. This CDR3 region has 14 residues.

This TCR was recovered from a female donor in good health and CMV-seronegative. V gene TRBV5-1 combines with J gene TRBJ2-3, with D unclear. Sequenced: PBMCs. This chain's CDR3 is CASSLTGSLDTQYF. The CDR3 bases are TGCGCCAGCAGCTTGACCGGGTCCCTAGATACGCAGTATTTT. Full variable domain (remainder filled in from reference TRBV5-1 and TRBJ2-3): KAGVTQTPRYLIKTRGQQVTLSCSPISGHRSVSWYQQTPGQGLQFLFEYFSETQRNKGNFPGRFSGRQFSNSRSEMNVSTLELGDSALYLCASSLTGSLDTQYFGPGTRLTVL.